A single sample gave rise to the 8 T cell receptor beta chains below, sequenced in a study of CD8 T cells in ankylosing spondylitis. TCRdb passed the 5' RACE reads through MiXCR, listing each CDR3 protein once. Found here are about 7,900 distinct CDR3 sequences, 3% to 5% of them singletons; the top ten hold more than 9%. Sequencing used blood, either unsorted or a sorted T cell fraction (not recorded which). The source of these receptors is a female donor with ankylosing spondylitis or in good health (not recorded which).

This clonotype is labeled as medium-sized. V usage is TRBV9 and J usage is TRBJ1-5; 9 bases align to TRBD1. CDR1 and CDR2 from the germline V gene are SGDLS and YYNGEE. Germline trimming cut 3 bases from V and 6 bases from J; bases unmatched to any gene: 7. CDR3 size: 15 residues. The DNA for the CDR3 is TGTGCCAGCAGCGAACAGGGGGCGGTTGGTCAGCCCCAGCATTTT. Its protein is CASSEQGAVGQPQHF.

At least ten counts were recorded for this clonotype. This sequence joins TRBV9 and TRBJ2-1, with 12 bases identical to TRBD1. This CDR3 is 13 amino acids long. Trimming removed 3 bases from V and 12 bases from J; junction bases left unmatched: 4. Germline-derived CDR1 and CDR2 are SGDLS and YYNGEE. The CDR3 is CASSAGTGGWQFF. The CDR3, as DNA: TGTGCCAGCAGCGCCGGGACAGGGGGCTGGCAGTTCTTC.

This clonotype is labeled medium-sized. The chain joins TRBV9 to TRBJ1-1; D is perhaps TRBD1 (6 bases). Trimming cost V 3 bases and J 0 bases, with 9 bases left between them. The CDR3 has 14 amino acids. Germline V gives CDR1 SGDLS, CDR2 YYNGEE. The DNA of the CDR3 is TGTGCCAGCAGCGAGGGGGACTTGAACACTGAAGCTTTCTTT. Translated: CASSEGDLNTEAFF.

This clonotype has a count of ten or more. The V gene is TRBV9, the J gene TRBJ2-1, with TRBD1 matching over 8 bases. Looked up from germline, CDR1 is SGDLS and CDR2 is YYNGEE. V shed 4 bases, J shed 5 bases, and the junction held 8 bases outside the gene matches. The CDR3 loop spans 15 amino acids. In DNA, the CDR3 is TGTGCCAGCAGCCCCGGACAGGGTCTAGACAATGAGCAGTTCTTC. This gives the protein CASSPGQGLDNEQFF.

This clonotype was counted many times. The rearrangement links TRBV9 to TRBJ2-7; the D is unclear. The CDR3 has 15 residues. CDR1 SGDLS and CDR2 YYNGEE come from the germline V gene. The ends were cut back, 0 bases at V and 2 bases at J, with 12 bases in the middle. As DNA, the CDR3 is TGTGCCAGCAGCGTAGAGGAAGGCTCCCCCTACGAGCAGTACTTC. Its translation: CASSVEEGSPYEQYF.

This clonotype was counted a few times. CDR3 residues: CASSRGGSSYNEQFF. The CDR3 coding sequence is TGTGCCAGCAGCAGGGGCGGGAGCTCCTACAATGAGCAGTTCTTC. The V call is TRBV9, the J call TRBJ2-1; 7 nucleotides match TRBD2. The CDR3 runs to 15 residues. The J segment lost 0 bases and the V segment lost 4 bases, leaving 4 bases of the junction unmatched. Looked up from germline, CDR1 is SGDLS and CDR2 is YYNGEE.

This chain's CDR3 is CASSFRDRGYNEQFF. CDR3 bases: TGTGCCAGCAGCTTCCGGGACAGGGGATACAATGAGCAGTTCTTC. The chain combines TRBV9 with TRBJ2-1, with 10 bases identical to TRBD1. Germline assignment: CDR1 SGDLS and CDR2 YYNGEE. There are 15 residues in the CDR3. The junction had 5 bases not matched to a gene; V was cut back by 4 bases and J by 4 bases. Supplemented by reference TRBV9 and TRBJ2-1, the full variable domain reads DSGVTQTPKHLITATGQRVTLRCSPRSGDLSVYWYQQSLDQGLQFLIQYYNGEERAKGNILERFSAQQFPDLHSELNLSSLELGDSALYFCASSFRDRGYNEQFFGPGTRLTVL.

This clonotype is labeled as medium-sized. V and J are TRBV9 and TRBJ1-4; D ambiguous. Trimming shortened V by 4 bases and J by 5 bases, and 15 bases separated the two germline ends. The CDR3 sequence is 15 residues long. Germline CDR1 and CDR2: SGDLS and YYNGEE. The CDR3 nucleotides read TGTGCCAGCAGCACCCGGGAGGAGAAAAATGAAAAACTGTTTTTT. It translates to CASSTREEKNEKLFF.